Listed here is a single T cell receptor beta chain. This specimen comes from a study of blood T cell repertoires in COVID-19. Sequenced by immunoSEQ multiplex PCR; TCRdb stores in-frame clones only, minus some. The sample carries around 250,000 clones, over 70% recorded once. This TCR was recovered from a man older than 75 with acute or convalescent COVID-19. Sequencing was performed on peripheral blood.

DNA of the CDR3: TGCGCCAGCAGCTCCGTTAGACAGGGGATTTTAGCGGGGGGATCCACAGATACGCAGTATTTT. Protein product: CASSSVRQGILAGGSTDTQYF. The chain links TRBV5-1 to TRBJ2-3; 10 bases line up with TRBD2. The CDR3 spans 21 residues. From germline, CDR1 is SGHRS and CDR2 YFSETQ. J lost 2 bases, V lost 3 bases, and 21 bases had no gene match.